These 27 T cell receptor beta chains originate from one sample sequenced in a study of blood T cell repertoires in COVID-19. The assay was immunoSEQ multiplex PCR, and TCRdb's table has in-frame clones only and misses some. The top ten clones hold about 8.9% of a sample with 200,000 to 250,000 clones, about 79% of them seen once. The specimen sequenced was peripheral blood. The receptor source for this set is a man aged 50-60 years with active or convalescent COVID-19.

The chain carries TRBV28 and TRBJ1-5; D is unresolved. The germline gives CDR1 MDHEN, CDR2 SYDVKM. V shed 5 bases and J shed 7 bases, with 15 bases lying between them. This CDR3 has 14 residues. The DNA of the CDR3 is TGTGCCAGCAGTACCGCGGGATCTCAGCAGCCCCAGCATTTT. Encoded protein: CASSTAGSQQPQHF.

The chain couples TRBV19 to TRBJ1-1; tentative D call: TRBD1 (5 bases). This CDR3 has 12 residues. Germline-derived CDR1 and CDR2 are LNHDA and SQIVND (reference sequence). The V end lost 9 bases, the J end lost 1 base, and 9 bases lay between the germline ends. CDR3: CASAQGNTEAFF. CDR3 nucleotide sequence: TGTGCCAGCGCTCAGGGGAACACTGAAGCTTTCTTT.

This sequence joins TRBV28 and TRBJ2-5; 9 bases map to TRBD1. V shed 6 bases and J 3 bases; nucleotides not matched to a gene: 8. The CDR3 runs 15 residues. From germline, CDR1 is MDHEN and CDR2 SYDVKM. Here the CDR3 DNA reads TGTGCCAGCAGCCGAGCCGGGACAGGGAAAGAGACCCAGTACTTC. Protein product: CASSRAGTGKETQYF.

The chain employs TRBV19 and TRBJ2-1; 9 bases are a match to TRBD1. After removal of 4 bases from V and 8 bases from J, the junction contained 6 bases not matched to a gene. Per germline, CDR1 LNHDA and CDR2 SQIVND (reference sequence). CDR3 length: 14 residues. CDR3 in DNA: TGTGCCAGTAGTACGCGGACAGGGGAGGATGAGCAGTTCTTC. It yields the protein CASSTRTGEDEQFF.

This clone was recorded once. CDR3: CASSAQLAGEETQYF. CDR3 nucleotides: TGTGCCAGCAGCGCTCAACTAGCGGGGGAAGAGACCCAGTACTTC. This chain joins TRBV7-2 and TRBJ2-5; 11 nucleotides align to TRBD2. The CDR3 has 15 residues. From germline, CDR1 is SGHTA and CDR2 FQGNSA. V gave up 5 bases and J gave up 3 bases; unmatched junction bases: 5.

V gene TRBV21-1 combines with J gene TRBJ2-6; whether TRBD1, the table's D call, matches the DNA was not checked. TRBV21-1 is a recognized pseudogene. The CDR3 has 18 residues. CDR3 in amino acids: CASSLRDRAFSGANVLTF. The CDR3 DNA reads TGTGCCAGCAGCCTAAGGGACAGGGCTTTCTCTGGGGCCAACGTCCTGACTTTC.

A single count supports this clone. V usage is TRBV28 and J usage is TRBJ1-5; 7 bases are shared with TRBD1. Germline-derived CDR1 and CDR2 are MDHEN and SYDVKM. CDR3 length: 17 amino acids. V lost 4 bases, J lost 2 bases, and 11 bases stayed unmatched. The CDR3 DNA sequence: TGTGCCAGCAGTTCCGAATCCTACAGGGGCGGCAATCAGCCCCAGCATTTT. Amino acid sequence: CASSSESYRGGNQPQHF.

J is TRBJ2-7 and V is TRBV3-1 (or the pseudogene TRBV3-2), with 11 bases lining up with TRBD2. This CDR3 region has 14 residues. The germline V gene encodes CDR1 LGHDT and CDR2 YNNKEL (reference sequence). Trimming took 3 bases from V and 6 from J; bases not matched to a gene: 4. The CDR3 is CASSQIAGGLEQYF. The DNA for the CDR3 is TGTGCCAGCAGCCAGATAGCGGGAGGGCTCGAGCAGTACTTC.

The chain is built from TRBV19 and TRBJ2-1, with 9 bases identical to TRBD1. Losses at the gene ends were 8 bases for V and 6 bases for J; bases not matched to a gene: 5. There are 13 residues in the CDR3. CDR1 and CDR2 from the germline V gene are LNHDA and SQIVND (reference sequence). CDR3 in amino acids: CASGGQGFNEQFF. The CDR3 nucleotides are TGTGCCAGTGGTGGACAGGGGTTCAATGAGCAGTTCTTC.

This clone appeared once. The chain carries TRBV7-2 and TRBJ2-7; TRBD2 matches 9 bases. V lost 2 bases to trimming and J lost 7 bases; unmatched junction nucleotides: 15. Germline V lookup: CDR1 SGHTA, CDR2 FQGNSA. The CDR3 covers 17 residues. CDR3 nucleotides: TGTGCCAGCAGCTTACGAGCTGGAGGCGGGAGGGCCTGGGAGCAGTACTTC. Encoded protein: CASSLRAGGGRAWEQYF.

This clone came up a few times. This chain connects TRBV4-2 to TRBJ1-1; 9 bases match TRBD1. The V and J ends lost 1 base and 4 bases, in that order; junction bases with no gene match: 1. Germline CDR1 LGHNA, CDR2 YNFKEQ. The CDR3 totals 14 residues. The CDR3 protein is CASSQATGGTEAFF. Here the CDR3 DNA reads TGTGCCAGCAGCCAAGCGACAGGGGGCACTGAAGCTTTCTTT.

Turning to this clone: This may be a read error: a much more frequent sequence differs by one nucleotide. The rearrangement uses TRBV4-1 and TRBJ2-2; TRBD2 matches at 9 bases. Germline CDR1 and CDR2: MGHRA and YSYEKL. The CDR3 totals 18 residues. CDR3 protein: CARSQGALRGGSTGELFF. CDR3 coding DNA: TGCGCCCGCAGCCAAGGGGCTTTGCGGGGGGGGAGCACCGGGGAGCTGTTTTTT.

This clone was found once. The V gene is TRBV4-1, the J gene TRBJ2-5; 7 nucleotides align to TRBD2. Germline V gene data show CDR1 as MGHRA and CDR2 as YSYEKL. Trimming took 1 base from V and 6 from J; bases not matched to a gene: 8. The CDR3 sequence is 15 residues long. CDR3 nucleotide sequence: TGCGCCAGCAGCCAAGGGCTAGCGGCCCCCAAGACCCAGTACTTC. Amino acids: CASSQGLAAPKTQYF.

The V gene is TRBV25-1, the J gene TRBJ1-1; D not certain. CDR1 and CDR2 from the germline V gene are MGHDK and SYGVNS. The germline V and J ends were trimmed by 7 bases and 6 bases, with 15 bases remaining between them. This CDR3 region has 13 residues. CDR3 sequence reads: CASTLGGFAEAFF. The CDR3 DNA reads as TGTGCCAGCACCCTGGGAGGGTTCGCTGAAGCTTTCTTT.

V usage is TRBV18 and J usage is TRBJ1-5, with D unresolved. Trimming removed 2 bases at V and 0 bases at J, with 8 bases between. The CDR3 totals 15 residues. The germline gives CDR1 KGHSH, CDR2 LQKENI. Here the CDR3 reads CASSPSGTSNQPQHF. The CDR3 DNA reads as TGTGCCAGCTCACCAAGTGGCACTAGCAATCAGCCCCAGCATTTT.

V and J are TRBV5-5 and TRBJ1-1, with D unresolved. Per germline, CDR1 SGHKS and CDR2 YYEKEE (reference sequence). The CDR3 is made up of 13 amino acids. Trimming left V 4 bases short and J 0 bases short, with 7 bases between. CDR3 in amino acids: CASSLEVNTEAFF. CDR3 DNA: TGTGCCAGCAGCCTAGAAGTGAACACTGAAGCTTTCTTT. Drawing the rest from reference TRBV5-5 and TRBJ1-1, the complete variable domain is DAGVTQSPTHLIKTRGQQVTLRCSPISGHKSVSWYQQVLGQGPQFIFQYYEKEERGRGNFPDRFSARQFPNYSSELNVNALLLGDSALYLCASSLEVNTEAFFGQGTRLTVV.

V is TRBV5-1 and J is TRBJ2-7; 8 bases align to TRBD1. This CDR3 is built from 13 residues. Unmatched junction bases numbered 1, after V lost 3 bases and J lost 2 bases. Germline CDR1 and CDR2: SGHRS and YFSETQ. The CDR3 loop is CASSSDRAYEQYF. As DNA, the CDR3 is TGCGCCAGCAGCTCGGACAGGGCCTACGAGCAGTACTTC.

The chain links TRBV6-5 to TRBJ2-7; weak D call: TRBD2 (6 bases). Germline V gene sequence: CDR1 MNHEY, CDR2 SVGAGI. The CDR3 runs 15 residues. The V and J ends lost 2 bases and 4 bases respectively, with 15 bases between them. CDR3 sequence reads: CASSYVTSPFYEQYF. The CDR3 DNA reads TGTGCCAGCAGTTACGTTACTAGCCCCTTTTACGAGCAGTACTTC.

This chain joins TRBV23-1 and TRBJ1-5, with D possibly TRBD1 on 5 matching bases. TRBV23-1 falls under the ORF class, with uncertain function. V lost 6 bases and J 2 bases, leaving 29 bases between the germline ends. This CDR3 spans 20 amino acids. The CDR3 loop reads CASSPWPWLEGLLGNQPQHF. Here the CDR3 DNA reads TGCGCCAGCAGCCCCTGGCCATGGTTGGAGGGGCTTTTAGGCAATCAGCCCCAGCATTTT.

This chain uses TRBV10-1 with TRBJ2-7, with D perhaps TRBD1 (6 bases). This CDR3 has 18 residues. V dropped 1 base and J dropped 0 bases, with 19 bases sitting between them. Per germline, CDR1 WNHNN and CDR2 SYGVQD (reference sequence). The CDR3 DNA reads as TGCGCCAGCAGTGAGTATGGGGGCATCAGGCTTGGCTCCTACGAGCAGTACGTC. Protein sequence: CASSEYGGIRLGSYEQYV.

CDR3 nucleotides: TGCGCCAGCAGCTTGGATCCAGCCCCTGGGAGTGAGCAGTTCTTC. This translates into CASSLDPAPGSEQFF. The rearrangement uses TRBV5-1 and TRBJ2-1; tentative D call: TRBD2 (5 bases). Trimming took 0 bases from V and 9 from J, leaving 16 bases between them. CDR1 is SGHRS and CDR2 is YFSETQ in the germline V gene. CDR3 length: 15 amino acids.

This chain uses TRBV9 with TRBJ1-1, with 7 bases matching TRBD1. There are 12 residues in the CDR3. Unmatched junction bases numbered 9, after V lost 3 bases and J lost 13 bases. Per germline, CDR1 SGDLS and CDR2 YYNGEE. The CDR3 here is CASSASQGKLFF. The CDR3 coding sequence is TGTGCCAGCAGCGCTTCACAGGGGAAGCTTTTCTTT.

This sequence joins TRBV4-3 and TRBJ1-2, with D possibly being TRBD1 (5 bases). V was cut by 4 bases and J by 4 bases, with 28 bases left in between. Germline V gene data show CDR1 as LGHNA and CDR2 as YSLEER. The CDR3 extends over 19 amino acids. The CDR3 sequence is CASSLQLPGLGLGGYGYTF. The CDR3 nucleotides are TGCGCCAGCAGCCTTCAGCTGCCAGGGTTGGGACTTGGGGGCTATGGCTACACCTTC.

The V gene is TRBV11-3, the J gene TRBJ2-4; possible D gene TRBD2, 7 bases. Germline CDR1 reads SGHNT; CDR2 reads YENEEA. V gave up 1 base and J gave up 3 bases, with 16 bases separating them. This CDR3 has 17 residues. The CDR3 protein is CASSLGRGGAGKNIQYF. Written as DNA, the CDR3 is TGTGCCAGCAGCTTAGGCCGAGGGGGGGCGGGCAAAAACATTCAGTACTTC.

This chain uses TRBV25-1 with TRBJ1-3, with D perhaps TRBD1 (6 bases). V was trimmed by 4 bases and J by 0 bases, leaving 10 bases between them. Germline CDR1 MGHDK, CDR2 SYGVNS. The CDR3 runs to 15 residues. The CDR3 bases are TGTGCCAGCAGTGGGTACAGGGACTCTGGAAACACCATATATTTT. Its protein product is CASSGYRDSGNTIYF.

The chain joins TRBV5-1 to TRBJ1-2, with D possibly matching TRBD1 (6 bases). CDR1 and CDR2 (germline): SGHRS, YFSETQ. Trimming pared 4 bases from V and 1 base from J, leaving 14 bases between. This CDR3 is built from 15 residues. CDR3 amino acids: CASSLQGILNYGYTF. For the CDR3, the DNA is TGCGCCAGCAGCCTACAGGGTATTCTTAACTATGGCTACACCTTC.

The rearrangement links TRBV4-1 to TRBJ2-5; TRBD1 might be the D (5 bases). CDR3 size: 14 residues. V gave up 1 base and J gave up 4 bases, with 10 bases separating them. CDR1 is MGHRA and CDR2 is YSYEKL in the germline V gene. The CDR3 here is CASSQGPGAETQYF. The CDR3 region has the DNA TGCGCCAGCAGCCAAGGACCTGGGGCAGAGACCCAGTACTTC.